This T cell receptor (beta chain) is from a study of T-cell memory formation after mild COVID-19. Points from the study as a whole: CD4/CD8 balance characterized clones contracting day 15 to 85, and CD4+ skew characterized later expanders.

This clonotype turned up a few times. Its antigen is as yet unknown. From the 5' RACE reads, TCRdb called clonotypes with MiXCR, one entry per CDR3 protein. Here the sample spans about 49,000 distinct CDR3 sequences, 27% being singletons. The germline V gene encodes CDR1 MNHEY and CDR2 SVGAGI. Trimming took 4 bases from V and 4 from J; bases not matched to a gene: 3. CDR3 size: 13 residues. This TCR derives from a man aged 18 to 30 who had mild COVID-19 (a few samples of this study predate the infection). Cell type and time point are not known. The rearrangement uses TRBV6-5 and TRBJ2-5, with 7 bases that match TRBD1. Sequencing was performed on PBMCs or a T cell subset sorted from them (not recorded which). This chain's CDR3 is CASSSTGVETQYF. As DNA, the CDR3 is TGTGCCAGCAGTTCTACAGGGGTAGAGACCCAGTACTTC.